Included here is one T cell receptor beta chain sequence, with context. The data derive from a study of blood T cell repertoires in COVID-19. Germline CDR1 and CDR2: MNHEY and SVGEGT. V lost 2 bases and J lost 7, with 14 bases in between. The CDR3 covers 15 residues. Ages ranged from about 18 to 89 years, with residence in approximately 25 US areas. Participants had their cohort set by participant-reported clinical history. Recovery meant two consecutive negative NP/OP PCR tests, professional clearance, or resolved symptoms. Methods used by the authors: Reference gene primer amplification gave nucleated cell count estimates. Assay used: immunoSEQ multiplex PCR; TCRdb lists only in-frame clones, some missing. V and J calls and clone size come straight from that table; D and trimming were deduced from the DNA. This sample has roughly 290,000 clones, with 70% to 90% found just once.

Source material: PBMCs or T cells enriched from blood (not recorded which). This rearrangement joins TRBV6-2 or TRBV6-3 to TRBJ2-2; a weak D match, TRBD2 (5 bases). This receptor was identified in a young man who had recovered from COVID-19. The CDR3 reads CASSYLAGLGGELFF. The CDR3 DNA follows: TGTGCCAGCAGTTACCTCGCGGGTTTGGGCGGGGAGCTGTTTTTT.